This record concerns one T cell receptor beta chain sequence. No cognate antigen has been identified for it. No base qualities exist here, and no much larger clone lies one base off it. Libraries came from the immunoSEQ multiplex PCR assay. Some 100,000 TCR templates per sample were assayed by the deep sequencing platform. Genomic DNA extracted from sorted T cells was the material used for TCRbeta CDR3 sequencing. The authors' pipeline ran thus. The R programming language was used for clonal analysis of TCRbeta CDR3 data. Comparing unstimulated samples against CFSE-low samples taken after the reaction was how alloreactive CD4+ and CD8+ clones were defined. Regulatory or non-regulatory origin of alloreactive CD4+ clones was assigned by matching sequences to the sorted unstimulated Treg and non-Treg repertoires. Entries here come from immuneACCESS through TCRdb and include only in-frame sequences with V and J called. Some clones fail to appear in such tables; in the studies checked, an unresolved V gene covers under half of the shortfall, and the cause of the remainder is unknown. The DNA gave D and trimming, while V, J and clone size come from that table. Recorded for this sample are 100,000 or so clones; more than 85% of them occurred a single time. Just over 2.5% of the sample is held by the ten biggest clonotypes.

These data originate in a study of siplizumab effects on memory and regulatory T cells (dated by TCRdb to 2018 to 2020). With respect to the entire study: The study examined how the anti-CD2 antibody siplizumab affects alloreactive T-cell subsets in allogeneic mixed lymphocyte reactions built from human PBMCs.

TCRbeta CDR3 sequencing was performed on sorted unstimulated T cells and on proliferating T cells recovered from mixed lymphocyte reactions. Fresh whole blood from ten HLA-typed healthy donors was used as the source from which PBMCs were isolated. The CDR3 runs 13 amino acids, cysteine and phenylalanine included. Here the CDR3 DNA is all that survives: 39 bases in frame from base 1. After removal of 3 bases from V and 9 bases from J, the junction retains 3 bases not matched to a gene. CDR1 and CDR2, looked up from the germline V gene, are SGHTS and YDEGEE. Overall study results and their limits: Of the alloreactive CD4+ clones that could be mapped, the Treg-derived share averaged almost 70% with siplizumab compared with about 25% in control reactions. The cumulative frequency of alloreactive sequences traceable to unstimulated CD4+ memory T cells was significantly reduced by siplizumab. Whether proliferating Tregs from siplizumab cultures actually had suppressive function was not functionally confirmed. Unstimulated naive T cells appeared to be more diverse than memory T cells, and naive cells seemed to make a substantial contribution to the alloresponse. Roughly 75-95% of proliferating CD4+ or CD8+ clones could not be assigned a naive or memory phenotype. Because sequences at frequencies below about 10^-5 were poorly captured, only a minor fraction of alloreactive clones could be mapped back to unstimulated subsets.

Sequenced sample: CD4+ T cells sorted from blood. This sequence uses TRBV5-8 and TRBJ2-2; 9 bases in between match TRBD1. The TCR comes from a human donor in good health. Some clones in this sample may be carry-over from other donors' samples. The DNA sequence follows: TGTGCCAGCAGCTACAGGGGGCCCAGGGAGCTGTTTTTT. Its coded protein is CASSYRGPRELFF.